This T cell receptor (beta chain) was documented in a study of blood T cell repertoires in COVID-19. Across fewer than 25 US areas, participants ranged in age from roughly 18 to 95 years. Assay used: immunoSEQ multiplex PCR; TCRdb lists only in-frame clones, some missing. The sample carries hundreds of thousands of clones, around 90% recorded once. The CDR3 extends over 22 amino acids. Germline trimming cut 4 bases from V and 3 bases from J; bases unmatched to any gene: 21. The receptor was isolated from a woman aged 50 to 60 with acute COVID-19. V gene TRBV23-1 combines with J gene TRBJ2-4; TRBD2 matches at 13 bases. TRBV23-1 is placed among ORFs of uncertain function. The sample comprised PBMCs or T cells enriched from blood (not recorded which). The CDR3, as DNA: TGCGCCAGCAGTCTGAGGGGCAGGGTAACTAGCGGGAGGGGTTTTGGCAAAAACATTCAGTACTTC. This sequence encodes CASSLRGRVTSGRGFGKNIQYF.